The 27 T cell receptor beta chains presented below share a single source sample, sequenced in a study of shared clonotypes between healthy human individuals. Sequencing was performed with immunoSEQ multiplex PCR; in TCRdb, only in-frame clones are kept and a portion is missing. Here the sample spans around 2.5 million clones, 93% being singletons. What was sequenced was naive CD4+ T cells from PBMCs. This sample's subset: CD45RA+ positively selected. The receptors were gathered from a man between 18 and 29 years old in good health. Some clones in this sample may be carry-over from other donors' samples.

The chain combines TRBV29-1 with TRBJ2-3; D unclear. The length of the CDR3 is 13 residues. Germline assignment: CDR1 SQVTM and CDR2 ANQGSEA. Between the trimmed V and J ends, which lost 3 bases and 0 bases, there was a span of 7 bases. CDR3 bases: TGCAGCGTTGAGATGGGAAGCACAGATACGCAGTATTTT. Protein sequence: CSVEMGSTDTQYF.

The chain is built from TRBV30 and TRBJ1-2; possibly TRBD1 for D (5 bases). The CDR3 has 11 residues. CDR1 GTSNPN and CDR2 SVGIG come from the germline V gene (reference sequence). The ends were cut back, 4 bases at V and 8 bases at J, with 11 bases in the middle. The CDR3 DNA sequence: TGTGCCTGGACCGACAGCTGGGGCTACACCTTC. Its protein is CAWTDSWGYTF.

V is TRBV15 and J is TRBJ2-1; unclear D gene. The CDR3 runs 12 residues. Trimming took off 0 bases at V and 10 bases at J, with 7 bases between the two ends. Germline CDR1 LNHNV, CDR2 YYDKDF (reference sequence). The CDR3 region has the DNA TGTGCCACCAGCAGAGATCTGGAAGAGCAGTTCTTC. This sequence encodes CATSRDLEEQFF.

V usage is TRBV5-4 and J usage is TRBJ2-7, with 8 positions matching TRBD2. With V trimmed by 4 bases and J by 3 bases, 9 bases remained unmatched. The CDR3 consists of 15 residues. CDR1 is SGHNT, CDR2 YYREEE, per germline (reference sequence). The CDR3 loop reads CASSTTSEKIYEQYF. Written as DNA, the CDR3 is TGTGCCAGCAGCACGACTAGCGAAAAGATCTACGAGCAGTACTTC.

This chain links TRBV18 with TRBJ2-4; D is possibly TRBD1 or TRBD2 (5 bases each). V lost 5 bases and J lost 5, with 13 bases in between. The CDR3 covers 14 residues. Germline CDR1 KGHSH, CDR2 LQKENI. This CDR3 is CASSFRQGENIQYF. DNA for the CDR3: TGTGCCAGCTCATTCCGTCAGGGAGAAAACATTCAGTACTTC. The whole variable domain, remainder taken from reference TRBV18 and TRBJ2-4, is NAGVMQNPRHLVRRRGQEARLRCSPMKGHSHVYWYRQLPEEGLKFMVYLQKENIIDESGMPKERFSAEFPKEGPSILRIQQVVRGDSAAYFCASSFRQGENIQYFGAGTRLSVL.

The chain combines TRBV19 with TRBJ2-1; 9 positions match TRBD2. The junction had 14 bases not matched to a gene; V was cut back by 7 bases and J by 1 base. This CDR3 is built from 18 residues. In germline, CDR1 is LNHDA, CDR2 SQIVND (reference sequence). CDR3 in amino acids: CASTLGGRALGSYNEQFF. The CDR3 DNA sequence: TGTGCCAGTACCCTGGGCGGGAGGGCCCTAGGGTCCTACAATGAGCAGTTCTTC.

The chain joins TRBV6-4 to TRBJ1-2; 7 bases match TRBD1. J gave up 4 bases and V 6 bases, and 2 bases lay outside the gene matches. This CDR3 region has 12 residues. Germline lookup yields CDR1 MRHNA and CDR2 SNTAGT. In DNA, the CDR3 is TGTGCCAGCAGCAGACAGGGCTATGGCTACACCTTC. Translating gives CASSRQGYGYTF.

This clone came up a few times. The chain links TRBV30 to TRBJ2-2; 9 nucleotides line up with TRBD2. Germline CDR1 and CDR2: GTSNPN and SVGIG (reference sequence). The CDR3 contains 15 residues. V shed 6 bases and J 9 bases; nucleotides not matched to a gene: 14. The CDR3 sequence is CACPRPTGTSRELFF. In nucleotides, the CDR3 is TGTGCCTGTCCCAGACCGACCGGGACTAGCAGGGAGCTGTTTTTT.

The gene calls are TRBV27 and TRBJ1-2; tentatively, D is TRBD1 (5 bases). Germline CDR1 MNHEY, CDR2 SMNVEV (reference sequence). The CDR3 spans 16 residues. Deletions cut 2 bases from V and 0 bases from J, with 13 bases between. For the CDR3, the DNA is TGTGCCAGCAGTTTAGCGGGTGAGGGGCCTAACTATGGCTACACCTTC. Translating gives CASSLAGEGPNYGYTF.

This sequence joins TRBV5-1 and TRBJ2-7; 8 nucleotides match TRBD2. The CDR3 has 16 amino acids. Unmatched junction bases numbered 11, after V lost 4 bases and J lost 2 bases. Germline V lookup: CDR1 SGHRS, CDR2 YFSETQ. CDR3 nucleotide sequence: TGCGCCAGCAGCGTCGGACTAGCTGACGACCCCTACGAGCAGTACTTC. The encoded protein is CASSVGLADDPYEQYF.

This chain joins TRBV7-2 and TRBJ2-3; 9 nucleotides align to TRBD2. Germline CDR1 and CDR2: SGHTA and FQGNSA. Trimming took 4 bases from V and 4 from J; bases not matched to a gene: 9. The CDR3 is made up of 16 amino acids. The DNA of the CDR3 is TGTGCCAGCAGCTCCAGGTGGCGGGAGGGGGCAGATACGCAGTATTTT. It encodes CASSSRWREGADTQYF.

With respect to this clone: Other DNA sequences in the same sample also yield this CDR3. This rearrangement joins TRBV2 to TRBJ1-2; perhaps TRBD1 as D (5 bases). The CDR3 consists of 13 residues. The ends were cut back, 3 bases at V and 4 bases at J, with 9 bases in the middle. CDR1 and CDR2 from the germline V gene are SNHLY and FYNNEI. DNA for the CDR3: TGTGCCAGCAGTGAGGGCCAGGGCTATGGCTACACCTTC. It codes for CASSEGQGYGYTF.

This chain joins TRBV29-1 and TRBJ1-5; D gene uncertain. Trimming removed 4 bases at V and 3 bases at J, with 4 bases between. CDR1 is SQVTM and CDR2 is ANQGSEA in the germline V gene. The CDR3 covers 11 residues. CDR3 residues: CSVGNNQPQHF. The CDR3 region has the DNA TGCAGCGTTGGGAACAATCAGCCCCAGCATTTT.

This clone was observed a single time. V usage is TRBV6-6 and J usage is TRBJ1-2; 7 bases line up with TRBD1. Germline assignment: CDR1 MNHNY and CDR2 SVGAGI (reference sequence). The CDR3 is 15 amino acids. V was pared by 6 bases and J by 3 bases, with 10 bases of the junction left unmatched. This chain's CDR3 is CASSRSGTAYYGYTF. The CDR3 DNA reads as TGTGCCAGCAGCCGATCCGGGACAGCGTACTATGGCTACACCTTC.

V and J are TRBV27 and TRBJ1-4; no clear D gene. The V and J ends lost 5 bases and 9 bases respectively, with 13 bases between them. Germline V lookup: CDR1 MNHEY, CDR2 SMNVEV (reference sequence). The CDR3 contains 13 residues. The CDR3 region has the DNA TGTGCCAGCAGTGAGGGAATATTGCAAAAACTGTTTTTT. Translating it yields CASSEGILQKLFF.

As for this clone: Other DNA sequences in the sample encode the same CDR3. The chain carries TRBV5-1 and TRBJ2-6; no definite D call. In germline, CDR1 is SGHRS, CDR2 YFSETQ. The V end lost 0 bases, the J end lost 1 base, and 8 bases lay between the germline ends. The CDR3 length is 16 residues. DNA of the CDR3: TGCGCCAGCAGCTTGGGTTGGGGTTCTGGGGCCAACGTCCTGACTTTC. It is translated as CASSLGWGSGANVLTF.

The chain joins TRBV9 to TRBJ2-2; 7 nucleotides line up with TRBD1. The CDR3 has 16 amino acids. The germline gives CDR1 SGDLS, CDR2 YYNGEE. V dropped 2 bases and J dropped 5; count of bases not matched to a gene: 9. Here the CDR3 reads CASSVGTDPSTGELFF. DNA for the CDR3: TGTGCCAGCAGCGTCGGGACAGATCCAAGTACCGGGGAGCTGTTTTTT. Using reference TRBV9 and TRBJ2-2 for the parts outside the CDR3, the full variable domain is DSGVTQTPKHLITATGQRVTLRCSPRSGDLSVYWYQQSLDQGLQFLIQYYNGEERAKGNILERFSAQQFPDLHSELNLSSLELGDSALYFCASSVGTDPSTGELFFGEGSRLTVL.

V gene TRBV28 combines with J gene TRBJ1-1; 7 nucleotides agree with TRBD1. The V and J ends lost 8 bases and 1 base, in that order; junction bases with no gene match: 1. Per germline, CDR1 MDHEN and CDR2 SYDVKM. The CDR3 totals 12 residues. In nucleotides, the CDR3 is TGTGCCAGCGACAGGGAGAACACTGAAGCTTTCTTT. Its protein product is CASDRENTEAFF.

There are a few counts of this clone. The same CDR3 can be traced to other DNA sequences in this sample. CDR3 sequence (DNA): TGTGCCTGGAGTCCTCTCTATGGCTACACCTTC. Translating gives CAWSPLYGYTF. V usage is TRBV30 and J usage is TRBJ1-2; D is unclear. The germline CDR1 and CDR2 sequences are GTSNPN and SVGIG (reference sequence). The ends were cut back, 2 bases at V and 4 bases at J, with 5 bases in the middle. The CDR3 totals 11 residues.

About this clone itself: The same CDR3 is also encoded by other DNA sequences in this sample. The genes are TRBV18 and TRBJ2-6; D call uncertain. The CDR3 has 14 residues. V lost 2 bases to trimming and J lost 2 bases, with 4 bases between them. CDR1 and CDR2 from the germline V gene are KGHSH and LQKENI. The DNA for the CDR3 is TGTGCCAGCTCACCAGGTGCTGGGGCCAACGTCCTGACTTTC. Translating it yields CASSPGAGANVLTF.

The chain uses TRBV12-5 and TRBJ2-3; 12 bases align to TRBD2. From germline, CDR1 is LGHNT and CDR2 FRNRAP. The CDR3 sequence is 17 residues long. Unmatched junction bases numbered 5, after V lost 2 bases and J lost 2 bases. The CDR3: CASGLLGLAGNTDTQYF. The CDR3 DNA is TGTGCTAGTGGTTTGCTCGGACTAGCGGGGAACACAGATACGCAGTATTTT. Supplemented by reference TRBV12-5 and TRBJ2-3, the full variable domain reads DARVTQTPRHKVTEMGQEVTMRCQPILGHNTVFWYRQTMMQGLELLAYFRNRAPLDDSGMPKDRFSAEMPDATLATLKIQPSEPRDSAVYFCASGLLGLAGNTDTQYFGPGTRLTVL.

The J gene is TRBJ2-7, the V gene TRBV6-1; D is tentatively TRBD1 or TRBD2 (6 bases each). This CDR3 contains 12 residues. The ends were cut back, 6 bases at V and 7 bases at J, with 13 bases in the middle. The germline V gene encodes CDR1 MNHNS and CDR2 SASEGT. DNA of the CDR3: TGTGCCAGCAGGGGGGGCCTGGGAGAGCAGTACTTC. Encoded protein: CASRGGLGEQYF.

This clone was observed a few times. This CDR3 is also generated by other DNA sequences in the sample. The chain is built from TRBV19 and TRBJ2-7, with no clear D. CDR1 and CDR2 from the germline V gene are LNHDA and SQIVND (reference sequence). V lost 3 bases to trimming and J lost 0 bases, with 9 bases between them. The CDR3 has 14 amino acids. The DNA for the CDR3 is TGTGCCAGTAGTATTGGCGGATCCTCCTACGAGCAGTACTTC. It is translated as CASSIGGSSYEQYF.

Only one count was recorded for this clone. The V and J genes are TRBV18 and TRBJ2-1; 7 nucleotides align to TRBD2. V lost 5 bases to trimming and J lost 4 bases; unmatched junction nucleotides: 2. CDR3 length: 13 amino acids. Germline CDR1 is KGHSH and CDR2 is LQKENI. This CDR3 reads CASSTSVYNEQFF. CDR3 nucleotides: TGTGCCAGCTCAACTAGCGTTTACAATGAGCAGTTCTTC.

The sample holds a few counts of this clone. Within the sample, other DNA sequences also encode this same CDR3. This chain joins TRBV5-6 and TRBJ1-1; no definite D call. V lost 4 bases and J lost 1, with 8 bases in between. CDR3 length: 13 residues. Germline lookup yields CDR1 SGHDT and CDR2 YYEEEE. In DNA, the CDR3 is TGTGCCAGCAGCCTCAACAGGAACACTGAAGCTTTCTTT. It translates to CASSLNRNTEAFF.

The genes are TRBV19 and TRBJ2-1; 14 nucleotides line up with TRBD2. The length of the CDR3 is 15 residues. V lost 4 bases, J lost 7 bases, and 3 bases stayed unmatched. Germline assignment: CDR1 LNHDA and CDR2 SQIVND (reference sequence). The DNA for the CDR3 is TGTGCCAGTAGTACCTGGACTAGCGGGAGGAATGAGCAGTTCTTC. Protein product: CASSTWTSGRNEQFF.

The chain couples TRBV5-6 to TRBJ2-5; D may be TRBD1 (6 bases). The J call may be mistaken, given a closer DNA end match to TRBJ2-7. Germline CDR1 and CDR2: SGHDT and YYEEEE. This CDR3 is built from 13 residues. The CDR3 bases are TGTGCCAGCAGCCGAGGACAGTCCTACGAGCAGTACTTC. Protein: CASSRGQSYEQYF.